The 11 T cell receptor beta chains given below trace back to one sample, sequenced in a study of CD8 T cells in ankylosing spondylitis. General observations from the study: Within ankylosing spondylitis blood, a TCR beta motif made up of seven to nine highly homologous variants appeared to be characteristic.

For these TCRs, the target antigens are not known. TCRdb passed the 5' RACE reads through MiXCR, listing each CDR3 protein once. The sample yields some 800,000 distinct CDR3 sequences, about 12% seen once. Material: blood, either unsorted or a sorted T cell fraction (not recorded which). The receptors were gathered from a male donor with ankylosing spondylitis.

This clonotype was recorded at least ten times. The chain links TRBV12-3 or TRBV12-4 to TRBJ1-5; TRBD1 matches 9 bases. Trimming cost V 5 bases and J 7 bases; bases outside gene matches: 9. This CDR3 contains 15 residues. The DNA for the CDR3 is TGTGCCAGCAGTCTTAAGACAGGGGGATACCAGCCCCAGCATTTT. Its translation is CASSLKTGGYQPQHF.

This clonotype appeared a few times. The V call is TRBV7-2, the J call TRBJ1-2; tentatively, D is TRBD1 (5 bases). CDR3 length: 15 amino acids. Germline CDR1 is SGHTA and CDR2 is FQGNSA. V lost 2 bases and J 1 base, leaving 11 bases between the germline ends. The CDR3 nucleotides read TGTGCCAGCAGCTTATCCCGACAGATTAACTATGGCTACACCTTC. Encoded protein: CASSLSRQINYGYTF. The variable domain in full, with the rest retrieved from reference TRBV7-2 and TRBJ1-2, is GAGVSQSPSNKVTEKGKDVELRCDPISGHTALYWYRQSLGQGLEFLIYFQGNSAPDKSGLPSDRFSAERTGGSVSTLTIQRTQQEDSAVYLCASSLSRQINYGYTFGSGTRLTVV.

This clonotype turned up a few times. The rearrangement uses TRBV20-1 and TRBJ2-1, with 11 bases that match TRBD2. V was clipped by 6 bases and J by 8 bases; unmatched bases: 9. Per the germline V gene, CDR1 is DFQATT and CDR2 is SNEGSKA (reference sequence). This CDR3 spans 14 amino acids. CDR3 in DNA: TGCAGTGCCCAACTAGCGGGAGCCGTTGATGAGCAGTTCTTC. Translated: CSAQLAGAVDEQFF.

This clonotype was observed a handful of times. The chain carries TRBV29-1 and TRBJ1-5, with a tentative D call TRBD1 (5 bases). CDR1 and CDR2 (germline): SQVTM, ANQGSEA. The length of the CDR3 is 15 residues. V lost 6 bases and J 1 base, leaving 16 bases between the germline ends. The CDR3 DNA reads TGCAGCGTCCGGGACGGAATCTCGAGCAATCAGCCCCAGCATTTT. It codes for CSVRDGISSNQPQHF.

This clonotype occurred many times. The genes are TRBV28 and TRBJ1-4, with D perhaps matching TRBD1 (6 bases). The germline V and J ends were trimmed by 5 bases and 5 bases, with 12 bases remaining between them. Germline V gives CDR1 MDHEN, CDR2 SYDVKM. CDR3 length equals 14 residues. Here the CDR3 reads CASSPGQINEKLFF. The CDR3 coding sequence is TGTGCCAGCAGTCCAGGACAGATCAATGAAAAACTGTTTTTT. Filled out from reference TRBV28 and TRBJ1-4, the complete variable domain reads DVKVTQSSRYLVKRTGEKVFLECVQDMDHENMFWYRQDPGLGLRLIYFSYDVKMKEKGDIPEGYSVSREKKERFSLILESASTNQTSMYLCASSPGQINEKLFFGSGTQLSVL.

This clonotype was detected many times. This chain uses TRBV29-1 with TRBJ2-7; D is undetermined. There are 12 residues in the CDR3. V lost 3 bases, J lost 6 bases, and 12 bases lay in between. Germline CDR1 is SQVTM and CDR2 is ANQGSEA. DNA of the CDR3: TGCAGCGTTGAGGCCCCCGCTGGCGAGCAGTACTTC. As protein: CSVEAPAGEQYF.

In its sample, this clonotype was seen many times. The rearrangement uses TRBV20-1 and TRBJ1-2, with 10 bases aligning to TRBD1. CDR1 DFQATT and CDR2 SNEGSKA come from the germline V gene (reference sequence). CDR3 length: 12 residues. V was pared by 6 bases and J by 5 bases, with 3 bases of the junction left unmatched. CDR3 in amino acids: CSARTGGYGYTF. The CDR3 DNA is TGCAGTGCGAGGACAGGGGGATATGGCTACACCTTC.

J is TRBJ2-5 and V is TRBV18; 9 bases match TRBD1. The V gene end was trimmed by 2 bases and the J gene end by 5 bases; junction bases not matched to a gene: 6. The CDR3 totals 15 residues. Germline V lookup: CDR1 KGHSH, CDR2 LQKENI. This chain's CDR3 is CASSPGTGSGETQYF. The CDR3 nucleotides are TGTGCCAGCTCACCAGGGACAGGGAGTGGGGAGACCCAGTACTTC.

This clonotype was picked up a small number of times. The genes are TRBV27 and TRBJ2-2; 9 bases match TRBD1. The CDR3 has 16 amino acids. CDR1 MNHEY and CDR2 SMNVEV come from the germline V gene (reference sequence). V lost 6 bases, J lost 0 bases, and 5 bases stayed unmatched. The CDR3 coding sequence is TGTGCCAGCAGCTCCCGGACAGGGGCGAACACCGGGGAGCTGTTTTTT. This sequence encodes CASSSRTGANTGELFF.

This clonotype showed up many times. The chain couples TRBV7-8 to TRBJ1-2; TRBD1 matches 11 bases. This CDR3 spans 15 amino acids. The V gene's germline CDR1 is SGHVS and CDR2 FQNEAQ. Trimming removed 1 base from V and 8 bases from J; junction bases left unmatched: 6. This CDR3 is CASSLVWTGGFGYTF. The CDR3, as DNA: TGTGCCAGCAGCTTAGTTTGGACAGGGGGCTTCGGCTACACCTTC.

Only a few counts were recorded for this clonotype. V gene TRBV2 combines with J gene TRBJ2-5; D is perhaps TRBD2 (6 bases). Trimming left V 7 bases short and J 4 bases short, with 25 bases between. Germline V lookup: CDR1 SNHLY, CDR2 FYNNEI. CDR3 length equals 17 residues. In DNA form, the CDR3 reads TGTGCCAGCATTGGCCTTGACCGCGGGGAGGCTTCAGAGACCCAGTACTTC. Encoded protein: CASIGLDRGEASETQYF. The whole variable domain, filled in from reference TRBV2 and TRBJ2-5, reads EPEVTQTPSHQVTQMGQEVILRCVPISNHLYFYWYRQILGQKVEFLVSFYNNEISEKSEIFDDQFSVERPDGSNFTLKIRSTKLEDSAMYFCASIGLDRGEASETQYFGPGTRLLVL.